This is a list of T cell receptor beta chains from one sample in a study of blood T cell repertoires in COVID-19. TCRdb keeps only in-frame clones here, not all; method: immunoSEQ multiplex PCR. Of approximately 210,000 clones listed, roughly four fifths are singletons. Sequencing was performed on peripheral blood. These receptors originate from a woman between 50 and 59 years old with active or convalescent COVID-19. The CDR3 runs from the conserved cysteine through the conserved F or W. D genes are given only for firm matches. Not all rows give a size; the values are once, few, many and, for expanded clones, a class.

length	D	size	V	J	CDR3	DNA
13	.	few	TRBV29-1	TRBJ1-2	CSVSPRVRSGYTF	TGCAGCGTCAGCCCCAGGGTGAGGAGCGGCTACACCTTC
13	.	.	TRBV27	TRBJ2-1	CASSSFLLNEQFF	TGTGCCAGCAGTTCGTTCCTCCTCAATGAGCAGTTCTTC
11	.	.	TRBV6-5	TRBJ2-7	CASSTLYEQYF	TGTGCCAGCAGTACTCTTTACGAGCAGTACTTC
14	.	.	TRBV21-1	TRBJ1-1	CASSKGEEGREAFF	TGTGCCAGCAGCAAAGGAGAGGAAGGCCGTGAAGCTTTCTTT
13	.	.	TRBV30	TRBJ2-1	CAWSLGAYNEQFF	TGTGCCTGGAGTCTAGGGGCTTACAATGAGCAGTTCTTC
15	TRBD2	.	TRBV11-2	TRBJ2-1	CASSFKRGSYNEQFF	TGTGCCAGCAGCTTCAAGCGGGGCTCCTACAATGAGCAGTTCTTC
15	.	.	TRBV11-2	TRBJ2-3	CASSLGPSVSDTQYF	TGTGCCAGCAGCTTAGGCCCTAGTGTATCAGATACGCAGTATTTT
13	.	.	TRBV28	TRBJ1-2	CASSGTRVDGYTF	TGTGCCAGCAGTGGAACTCGGGTAGATGGCTACACCTTC
16	TRBD1	once	TRBV4-2	TRBJ1-1	CASSQDLTGGRTEAFF	TGTGCCAGCAGCCAGGATTTGACAGGGGGCAGGACTGAAGCTTTCTTT
13	TRBD2	.	TRBV2	TRBJ2-1	CASCGLAGGTLFF	TGTGCCAGCTGCGGGCTAGCGGGAGGGACACTGTTCTTC
16	TRBD1	.	TRBV4-1	TRBJ1-4	CASKRGPGTEPGKLFF	TGCGCCAGCAAAAGGGGGCCCGGGACCGAGCCTGGAAAACTGTTTTTT
17	TRBD2	.	TRBV4-1	TRBJ2-7	CASRHAAGGPPPYEQYF	TGCGCCAGCAGACACGCGGCGGGAGGCCCCCCGCCTTACGAGCAGTACTTC
15	.	.	TRBV19	TRBJ2-1	CASTSKGSQYNEQFF	TGTGCCAGTACCTCGAAGGGGTCCCAGTACAATGAGCAGTTCTTC
15	.	once	TRBV29-1	TRBJ1-1	CSVEGPSGGNTEAFF	TGCAGCGTTGAAGGCCCCAGTGGAGGGAACACTGAAGCTTTCTTT
16	TRBD2	.	TRBV4-2	TRBJ2-3	CASSPPTSGTTDTQYF	TGTGCCAGCAGCCCCCCGACTAGCGGGACAACAGATACGCAGTATTTT
18	.	.	TRBV27	TRBJ2-3	CASSSPSFRGDSTDTQYF	TGTGCCAGCAGTTCTCCCTCCTTTCGCGGGGACAGCACAGATACGCAGTATTTT
18	TRBD1	.	TRBV7-2	TRBJ2-5	CASSLPARPGQGKETQYF	TGTGCCAGCAGCTTACCTGCTAGACCGGGACAGGGTAAAGAGACCCAGTACTTC
14	.	.	TRBV21-1	TRBJ1-1	CASHGQGQGTEAFF	TGTGCCAGCCACGGACAGGGCCAGGGGACTGAAGCTTTCTTT
18	TRBD2	.	TRBV14	TRBJ2-4	CASSQDQTSPLAKNIQYF	TGTGCCAGCAGCCAAGATCAGACTAGCCCCCTAGCCAAAAACATTCAGTACTTC
17	TRBD2	.	TRBV9	TRBJ2-3	CASSVAVGLAGGHTQYF	TGTGCCAGCAGCGTAGCTGTTGGGCTAGCGGGAGGCCATACGCAGTATTTT
15	TRBD2	once	TRBV5-1	TRBJ2-5	CASSYGTSGQETQYF	TGCGCCAGCAGTTACGGGACTAGCGGACAAGAGACCCAGTACTTC
15	.	.	TRBV27	TRBJ2-7	CASTPMGGGAYEQYF	TGTGCCAGCACCCCGATGGGGGGAGGCGCCTACGAGCAGTACTTC
13	.	many	TRBV29-1	TRBJ2-2	CSGGHSGAGELFF	TGCAGCGGGGGGCACAGTGGCGCCGGGGAGCTGTTTTTT
15	.	.	TRBV5-1	TRBJ2-1	CASSSFGGDYNEQFF	TGCGCCAGCAGCTCCTTCGGCGGGGACTACAATGAGCAGTTCTTC
11	.	.	TRBV11-2	TRBJ1-1	CASRIRVEAFF	TGTGCCAGCAGGATCAGGGTTGAAGCTTTCTTT
14	.	once	TRBV24-1	TRBJ1-2	CATSEGGTNYGYTF	TGTGCCACCAGTGAAGGAGGGACCAACTATGGCTACACCTTC
14	.	once	TRBV5-4	TRBJ2-2	CASSLPRETGELFF	TGTGCCAGCAGTTTACCCAGGGAAACCGGGGAGCTGTTTTTT
14	.	.	TRBV28	TRBJ1-2	CASSLADSYSGYTF	TGTGCCAGCAGTTTAGCTGACAGTTACTCCGGCTACACCTTC
14	.	.	TRBV6-6	TRBJ1-2	CASSSDSANYGYTF	TGTGCCAGCAGTTCCGACAGTGCTAACTATGGCTACACCTTC
14	TRBD2	.	TRBV5-4	TRBJ2-3	CASSLGGAEDTQYF	TGTGCCAGCAGCCTCGGGGGGGCGGAAGATACGCAGTATTTT
13	.	.	TRBV24-1	TRBJ2-1	CATSDPPLYEQFF	TGTGCCACCAGTGACCCCCCTCTCTATGAGCAGTTCTTC
14	.	.	TRBV27	TRBJ1-1	CASSLVTGNTEAFF	TGTGCCAGCAGTTTAGTCACAGGGAACACTGAAGCTTTCTTT